These 32 T cell receptor beta chains were all obtained from the same sample, sequenced in a study of metastatic and nonmetastatic thyroid tumors. No patient received treatment before thyroid surgery. Via MiXCR, TCRdb re-called the PCR reads. The table lists tens of thousands of clones, around a sixth of them singletons. The source material was blood. The receptors here all came from a female donor with papillary thyroid cancer or a benign thyroid nodule (not recorded which). Some clones in this sample may be carry-over from other donors' samples.

Many counts were recorded for this clone. V usage is TRBV6-2 or TRBV6-3 and J usage is TRBJ1-5; 7 bases map to TRBD1. There are 13 residues in the CDR3. Germline CDR1 and CDR2: MNHEY and SVGEGT. The V gene end was trimmed by 6 bases and the J gene end by 5 bases; junction bases not matched to a gene: 4. The CDR3 nucleotides are TGTGCCAGCAGGGGGGACAGCCATCAGCCCCAGCATTTT. Protein product: CASRGDSHQPQHF.

In its sample, this clone was seen many times. V usage is TRBV5-8 and J usage is TRBJ1-2; TRBD1 might be the D (5 bases). The CDR3 length is 16 residues. CDR1 and CDR2 (germline): SGHTS, YDEGEE. V dropped 4 bases and J dropped 4 bases, with 20 bases sitting between them. In DNA form, the CDR3 reads TGTGCCAGCAGCGGGTGGGGGAGTCCGCTGGCCTATGGCTACACCTTC. The encoded protein is CASSGWGSPLAYGYTF.

This clone was detected ten times or more. This chain connects TRBV29-1 to TRBJ2-4, with D perhaps TRBD2 (6 bases). Per germline, CDR1 SQVTM and CDR2 ANQGSEA. The CDR3 is 15 residues long. The ends were cut back, 0 bases at V and 1 base at J, with 10 bases in the middle. In DNA form, the CDR3 reads TGCAGCGTTGAAGAAGGACGGGAGGCCAAAAACATTCAGTACTTC. Its protein is CSVEEGREAKNIQYF.

This clone was recorded at least ten times. The chain carries TRBV9 and TRBJ2-3; D is ambiguous. Between the trimmed V and J ends, which lost 4 bases and 2 bases, there was a span of 14 bases. The CDR3 sequence is 15 residues long. Germline-derived CDR1 and CDR2 are SGDLS and YYNGEE. CDR3 loop: CASSPFLADTDTQYF. CDR3 nucleotides: TGTGCCAGCAGCCCGTTCCTGGCGGACACAGATACGCAGTATTTT.

This clone showed up many times. V gene TRBV10-1 combines with J gene TRBJ2-5; 7 bases align to TRBD1. The CDR3 has 15 amino acids. V lost 5 bases and J lost 5; bases outside the gene matches: 11. CDR1 is WNHNN and CDR2 is SYGVQD in the germline V gene (reference sequence). DNA of the CDR3: TGCGCCAGCAGTCCCTCGACAGGGTTCGGGGAGACCCAGTACTTC. As protein: CASSPSTGFGETQYF.

This clone was detected once. Mismatch with germline at one junction end may stem from a read error. This chain joins TRBV5-4 and TRBJ2-2; TRBD2 might be the D (5 bases). The V gene's germline CDR1 is SGHNT and CDR2 YYREEE (reference sequence). The CDR3 covers 14 residues. As DNA, the CDR3 is TGTGCCAGCAGCATGGCGACGAACACCGGGGATCTGTTTTTT. It codes for CASSMATNTGDLFF. The variable domain in full, with the rest retrieved from reference TRBV5-4 and TRBJ2-2, is ETGVTQSPTHLIKTRGQQVTLRCSSQSGHNTVSWYQQALGQGPQFIFQYYREEENGRGNFPPRFSGLQFPNYSSELNVNALELDDSALYLCASSMATNTGDLFFGEGSRLTVL.

V usage is TRBV5-6 and J usage is TRBJ2-3; weak D call: TRBD1 (8 bases). Germline V gene data show CDR1 as SGHDT and CDR2 as YYEEEE. The CDR3 is made up of 16 amino acids. Trimming took off 2 bases at V and 4 bases at J, with 17 bases between the two ends. The DNA for the CDR3 is TGTGCCAGCAGCTTCGGGAGACAGGGGAGGGCAGATACGCAGTATTTT. Translating it yields CASSFGRQGRADTQYF.

This clone was found a few times. This sequence joins TRBV7-6 and TRBJ2-4, with 9 bases that match TRBD2. Unmatched junction bases numbered 3, after V lost 1 base and J lost 5 bases. CDR1 is SGHVS, CDR2 FNYEAQ, per germline. This CDR3 contains 15 residues. In DNA form, the CDR3 reads TGTGCCAGCAGCTTAGTTGGCGGGGGGGAAAACATTCAGTACTTC. Its protein is CASSLVGGGENIQYF. The full variable domain, rest sourced from reference TRBV7-6 and TRBJ2-4, is GAGVSQSPRYKVTKRGQDVALRCDPISGHVSLYWYRQALGQGPEFLTYFNYEAQQDKSGLPNDRFSAERPEGSISTLTIQRTEQRDSAMYRCASSLVGGGENIQYFGAGTRLSVL.

In this sample, this clone turned up many times. The rearrangement links TRBV11-2 to TRBJ2-3, with D possibly matching TRBD2 (5 bases). This CDR3 has 14 residues. Between the trimmed V and J ends, which lost 5 bases and 6 bases, there was a span of 15 bases. Germline V CDR1 and CDR2: SGHAT, FQNNGV. CDR3 bases: TGTGCCAGCAGCCCAGAGGGCCAGTGGGATACGCAGTATTTT. As protein: CASSPEGQWDTQYF.

This clone was recorded a few times. The V and J genes are TRBV28 and TRBJ2-7; 9 positions agree with TRBD2. Germline CDR1 MDHEN, CDR2 SYDVKM. The CDR3 has 16 amino acids. V dropped 5 bases and J dropped 0; count of bases not matched to a gene: 8. The CDR3 here is CASSPRLAEPSYEQYF. The CDR3 DNA reads TGTGCCAGCAGTCCTCGACTAGCGGAGCCCTCCTACGAGCAGTACTTC.

This clone has a handful of counts. The chain combines TRBV6-1 with TRBJ2-7; 8 positions match TRBD1. J gave up 0 bases and V 1 base, and 2 bases lay outside the gene matches. The CDR3 is 15 amino acids. Germline V gene data show CDR1 as MNHNS and CDR2 as SASEGT. In nucleotides, the CDR3 is TGTGCCAGCAGTGAAGAGACAGGGGCCTCCTACGAGCAGTACTTC. Translation gives CASSEETGASYEQYF.

The chain links TRBV9 to TRBJ2-3, with 10 bases lining up with TRBD2. The CDR3 totals 15 residues. Germline V lookup: CDR1 SGDLS, CDR2 YYNGEE. The V segment lost 3 bases and the J segment 2 bases; nucleotides outside the gene matches: 3. CDR3: CASSAGTSVTDTQYF. The CDR3 DNA sequence: TGTGCCAGCAGCGCTGGGACTAGCGTCACAGATACGCAGTATTTT.

This clone occurred many times. The CDR3 DNA sequence: TGTGCCATCAGTACCCCGGGACAGGGGGCCACTGAAGCTTTCTTT. Translating it yields CAISTPGQGATEAFF. The rearrangement joins TRBV10-3 to TRBJ1-1, with 12 positions matching TRBD1. The germline CDR1 and CDR2 sequences are ENHRY and SYGVKD. V lost 5 bases, J lost 4 bases, and 5 bases stayed unmatched. This CDR3 has 15 amino acids.

This clone came up many times. A read error may be the cause here, since a much bigger clone is one base away. The gene calls are TRBV24-1 and TRBJ2-7, with 7 bases lining up with TRBD1. The length of the CDR3 is 14 residues. Per the germline V gene, CDR1 is KGHDR and CDR2 is SFDVKD. CDR3 coding DNA: TGTGCCACCAGTAGTACAGGGGTTTCCTACGGGCAGTACTTC. It codes for CATSSTGVSYGQYF.

This clone has only a few counts. Additional DNA sequences in this sample encode the identical CDR3. V and J are TRBV2 and TRBJ2-5; no firm D call. CDR3 length: 16 residues. Germline CDR1 SNHLY, CDR2 FYNNEI. Trimming left V 1 base short and J 0 bases short, with 12 bases between. CDR3 in amino acids: CASSEGQNSYQETQYF. The CDR3, as DNA: TGTGCCAGCAGTGAAGGTCAGAACTCTTACCAAGAGACCCAGTACTTC.

This clone was seen many times. The chain couples TRBV5-4 to TRBJ2-3, with TRBD2 matching 9 bases. This CDR3 spans 18 amino acids. V was pared by 1 base and J by 6 bases, with 15 bases of the junction left unmatched. Germline CDR1 reads SGHNT; CDR2 reads YYREEE (reference sequence). The CDR3 DNA follows: TGTGCCAGCAGCTTGCGGCCGCTAGCGGGGTGGGGACAGGATACGCAGTATTTT. This gives the protein CASSLRPLAGWGQDTQYF.

This clone rates as medium-sized (0.01 to 0.1%). The CDR3, as DNA: TGTGCCAGCAGTTACGGTTCCGAGGGCTACAATGAGCAGTTCTTC. Its protein is CASSYGSEGYNEQFF. The chain joins TRBV6-6 to TRBJ2-1; tentative D call: TRBD2 (5 bases). Germline V gives CDR1 MNHNY, CDR2 SVGAGI (reference sequence). The V end lost 2 bases, the J end lost 3 bases, and 11 bases lay between the germline ends. This CDR3 is built from 15 residues.

This clone was recorded at least ten times. The chain recombines TRBV30 with TRBJ2-3, with a possible D match to TRBD2 (6 bases). Germline CDR1 is GTSNPN and CDR2 is SVGIG (reference sequence). This CDR3 is built from 14 residues. With 4 bases removed from V and 5 bases from J, the gap between germline ends came to 16 bases. CDR3 nucleotides: TGTGCCTGGAAATCCTCGGGAGACGTAGATACGCAGTATTTT. It yields the protein CAWKSSGDVDTQYF.

CDR3 coding DNA: TGTGCCAGCATTGACAGTCAAGAGACCCAGTACTTC. Translation: CASIDSQETQYF. The chain combines TRBV6-2 or TRBV6-3 with TRBJ2-5; a possible D gene is TRBD1 (5 bases). V was clipped by 7 bases and J by 2 bases, with 8 bases between them. The germline V gene encodes CDR1 MNHEY and CDR2 SVGEGT. The CDR3 is 12 residues long.

Many counts were recorded for this clone. The V and J genes are TRBV11-3 and TRBJ2-3, with a weak D call TRBD2 (6 bases). V lost 0 bases, J lost 4 bases, and 11 bases lay in between. The CDR3 sequence is 15 residues long. Germline CDR1 reads SGHNT; CDR2 reads YENEEA. The CDR3 coding sequence is TGTGCCAGCAGCTTAGACCCTAGCGCGTCAGATACGCAGTATTTT. Its translation: CASSLDPSASDTQYF.

This clone was seen many times. The chain combines TRBV19 with TRBJ1-1; a weak D match, TRBD1 (5 bases). The CDR3 sequence is 15 residues long. Germline CDR1 reads LNHDA; CDR2 reads SQIVND (reference sequence). The V and J ends lost 5 bases and 0 bases respectively, with 13 bases between them. The CDR3 sequence: CASSGRQSMNTEAFF. The DNA of the CDR3 is TGTGCCAGTAGTGGACGACAGTCAATGAACACTGAAGCTTTCTTT.

V and J are TRBV11-2 and TRBJ2-7; D uncertain. Germline lookup yields CDR1 SGHAT and CDR2 FQNNGV. V was cut by 5 bases and J by 2 bases, with 7 bases left in between. The CDR3 runs 12 residues. The CDR3: CASSPAAYEQYF. In DNA, the CDR3 is TGTGCCAGCAGCCCGGCGGCCTACGAGCAGTACTTC.

At least ten counts were recorded for this clone. The chain is built from TRBV24-1 and TRBJ2-3, with 13 bases identical to TRBD2. V was pared by 3 bases and J by 2 bases, with 4 bases of the junction left unmatched. The CDR3 is 17 residues long. Looked up from germline, CDR1 is KGHDR and CDR2 is SFDVKD. CDR3 nucleotide sequence: TGTGCCACCAGTGATCGACTAGCGGGAGGAATCACAGATACGCAGTATTTT. Translation: CATSDRLAGGITDTQYF.

This clone was recorded at least ten times. The chain carries TRBV6-1 and TRBJ2-1; 7 nucleotides agree with TRBD1. With V trimmed by 6 bases and J by 3 bases, 2 bases remained unmatched. CDR3 length: 13 amino acids. CDR1 is MNHNS and CDR2 is SASEGT in the germline V gene. CDR3 nucleotides: TGTGCCAGCAGGGACAGGAACTACAATGAGCAGTTCTTC. Translated, it gives CASRDRNYNEQFF.

This chain links TRBV20-1 with TRBJ1-2, with 10 bases aligning to TRBD1. This CDR3 is 16 amino acids long. V was pared by 1 base and J by 3 bases, with 8 bases of the junction left unmatched. CDR1 and CDR2 from the germline V gene are DFQATT and SNEGSKA (reference sequence). The CDR3 here is CSARVYGTGVDYGYTF. Written as DNA, the CDR3 is TGCAGTGCTAGAGTTTACGGGACAGGGGTGGACTATGGCTACACCTTC.

This clone was seen many times. The CDR3 DNA reads as TGTGCCAGCACCGGATCCCCGAGGACAGCGAGGAATCAGCCCCAGCATTTT. Translated: CASTGSPRTARNQPQHF. The chain uses TRBV11-2 and TRBJ1-5, with a possible D match to TRBD1 (6 bases). CDR1 SGHAT and CDR2 FQNNGV come from the germline V gene. The V end lost 7 bases, the J end lost 4 bases, and 23 bases lay between the germline ends. The CDR3 sequence is 17 residues long.

This clone was seen at least ten times. The V call is TRBV29-1, the J call TRBJ1-2; 10 bases are a match to TRBD1. V dropped 2 bases and J dropped 6; count of bases not matched to a gene: 3. Germline values: CDR1 SQVTM, CDR2 ANQGSEA. The CDR3 runs 13 residues. The CDR3 DNA reads TGCAGCGTTGAATGGGACAGGGGACATGGCTACACCTTC. Residues: CSVEWDRGHGYTF.

This clone has a count of ten or more. The V and J genes are TRBV19 and TRBJ2-5; no reliable D call. With 5 bases removed from V and 2 bases from J, the gap between germline ends came to 3 bases. The CDR3 has 11 residues. Germline loops: CDR1 LNHDA, CDR2 SQIVND (reference sequence). The CDR3 region has the DNA TGTGCCAGTAGTGAACAAGAGACCCAGTACTTC. Protein sequence: CASSEQETQYF.

This clone came up many times. V is TRBV7-9 and J is TRBJ1-1; the D is unclear. Germline V gives CDR1 SEHNR, CDR2 FQNEAQ (reference sequence). V was trimmed by 5 bases and J by 3 bases, leaving 13 bases between them. The CDR3 totals 14 residues. CDR3: CASSRPSYDTEAFF. CDR3 coding DNA: TGTGCCAGCAGCCGCCCCAGTTACGACACTGAAGCTTTCTTT.

The chain uses TRBV7-8 and TRBJ2-5; TRBD1 matches 8 bases. Germline V CDR1 and CDR2: SGHVS, FQNEAQ. There are 16 residues in the CDR3. V gave up 8 bases and J gave up 5 bases; unmatched junction bases: 16. The CDR3 is CASGPRRTGGMETQYF. The CDR3 DNA reads as TGTGCCAGCGGCCCCCGTAGAACAGGGGGGATGGAGACCCAGTACTTC.

This clone has a count of ten or more. The chain uses TRBV11-1 and TRBJ2-2, with no clear D. V lost 0 bases and J 0 bases, leaving 8 bases between the germline ends. Germline V lookup: CDR1 SGHAT, CDR2 FQDESV (reference sequence). The CDR3 covers 16 residues. The CDR3 coding sequence is TGTGCCAGCAGCTTAGCCTACATACCGAACACCGGGGAGCTGTTTTTT. It encodes CASSLAYIPNTGELFF.

This clone was counted a few times. The V and J genes are TRBV2 and TRBJ2-2; no clear D gene. CDR3 size: 12 residues. V lost 7 bases, J lost 6 bases, and 9 bases lay in between. Per the germline V gene, CDR1 is SNHLY and CDR2 is FYNNEI. The CDR3 loop reads CASTVRPGELFF. The CDR3 nucleotides read TGTGCCAGCACAGTCCGGCCCGGGGAGCTGTTTTTT. Complete variable domain (other parts from reference TRBV2 and TRBJ2-2): EPEVTQTPSHQVTQMGQEVILRCVPISNHLYFYWYRQILGQKVEFLVSFYNNEISEKSEIFDDQFSVERPDGSNFTLKIRSTKLEDSAMYFCASTVRPGELFFGEGSRLTVL.